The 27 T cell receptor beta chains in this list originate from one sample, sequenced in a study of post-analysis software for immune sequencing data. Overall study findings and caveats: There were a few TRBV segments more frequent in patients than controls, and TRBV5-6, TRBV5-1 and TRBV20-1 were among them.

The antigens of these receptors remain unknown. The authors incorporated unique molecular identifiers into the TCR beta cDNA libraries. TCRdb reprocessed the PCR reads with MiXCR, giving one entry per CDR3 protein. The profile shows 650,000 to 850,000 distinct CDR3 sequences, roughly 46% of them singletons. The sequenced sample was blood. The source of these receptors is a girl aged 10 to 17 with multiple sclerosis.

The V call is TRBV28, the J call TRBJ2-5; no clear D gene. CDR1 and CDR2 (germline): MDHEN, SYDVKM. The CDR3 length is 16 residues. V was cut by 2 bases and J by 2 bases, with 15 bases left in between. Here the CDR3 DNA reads TGTGCCAGCAGTTTAGCCCCTACAGAGTTACAAGAGACCCAGTACTTC. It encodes CASSLAPTELQETQYF.

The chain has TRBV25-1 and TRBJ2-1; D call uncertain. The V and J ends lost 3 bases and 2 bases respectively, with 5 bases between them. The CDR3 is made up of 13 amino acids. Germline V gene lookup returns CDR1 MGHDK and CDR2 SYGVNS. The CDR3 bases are TGTGCCAGCAGTGACTGGGCCTACAATGAGCAGTTCTTC. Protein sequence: CASSDWAYNEQFF.

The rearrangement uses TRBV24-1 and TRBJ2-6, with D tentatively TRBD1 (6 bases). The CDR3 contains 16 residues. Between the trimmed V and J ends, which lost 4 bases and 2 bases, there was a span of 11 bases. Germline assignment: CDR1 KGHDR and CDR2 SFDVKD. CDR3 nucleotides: TGTGCCACCAGTGACCCAACAGGGACTGGGGCCAACGTCCTGACTTTC. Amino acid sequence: CATSDPTGTGANVLTF.

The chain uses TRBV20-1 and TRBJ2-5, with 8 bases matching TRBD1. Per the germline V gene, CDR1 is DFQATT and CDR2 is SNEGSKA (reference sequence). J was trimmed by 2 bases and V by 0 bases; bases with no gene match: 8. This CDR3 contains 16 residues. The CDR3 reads CSARDLQGAWQETQYF. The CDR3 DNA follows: TGCAGTGCTAGAGATCTTCAGGGGGCTTGGCAAGAGACCCAGTACTTC.

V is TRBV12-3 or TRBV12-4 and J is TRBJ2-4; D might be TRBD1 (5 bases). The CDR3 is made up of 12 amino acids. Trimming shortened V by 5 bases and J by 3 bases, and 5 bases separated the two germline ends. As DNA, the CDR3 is TGTGCCAGCAGTGACAGCAAAAACATTCAGTACTTC. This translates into CASSDSKNIQYF.

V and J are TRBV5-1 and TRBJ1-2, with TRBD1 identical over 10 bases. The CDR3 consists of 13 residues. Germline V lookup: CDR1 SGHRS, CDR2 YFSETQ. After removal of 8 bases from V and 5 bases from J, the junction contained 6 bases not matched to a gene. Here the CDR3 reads CASSTGGAYGYTF. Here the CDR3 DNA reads TGCGCCAGTTCGACAGGGGGCGCGTATGGCTACACCTTC.

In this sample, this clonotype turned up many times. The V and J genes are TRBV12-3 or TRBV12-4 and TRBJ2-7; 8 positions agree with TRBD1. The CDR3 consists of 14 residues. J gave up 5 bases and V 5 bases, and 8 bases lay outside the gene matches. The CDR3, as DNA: TGTGCCAGCAGTCCTGGGACAGGTAAAAACGAGCAGTACTTC. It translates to CASSPGTGKNEQYF.

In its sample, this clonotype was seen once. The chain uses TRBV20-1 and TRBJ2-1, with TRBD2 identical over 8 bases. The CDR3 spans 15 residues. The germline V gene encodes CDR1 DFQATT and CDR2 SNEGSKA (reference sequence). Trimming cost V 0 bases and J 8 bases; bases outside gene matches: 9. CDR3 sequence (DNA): TGCAGTGCTAGAGATACCGGGACTAGTTTCGATGAGCAGTTCTTC. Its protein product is CSARDTGTSFDEQFF.

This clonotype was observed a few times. CDR3 nucleotides: TGTGCCAGCAGTTTATATCAGGGGGCTGGTAGCAATCAGCCCCAGCATTTT. Amino acid sequence: CASSLYQGAGSNQPQHF. J is TRBJ1-5 and V is TRBV27; TRBD1 matches at 8 bases. This CDR3 is 17 amino acids long. The V gene's germline CDR1 is MNHEY and CDR2 SMNVEV (reference sequence). V gave up 1 base and J gave up 0 bases; unmatched junction bases: 5.

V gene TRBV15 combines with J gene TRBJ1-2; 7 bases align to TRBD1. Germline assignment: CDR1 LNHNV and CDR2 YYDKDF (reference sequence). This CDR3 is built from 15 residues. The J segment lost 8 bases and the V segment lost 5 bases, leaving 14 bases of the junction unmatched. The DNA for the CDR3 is TGTGCCACCAGCGATGCGACAGGGACGAGGAGAGGCTACACCTTC. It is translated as CATSDATGTRRGYTF.

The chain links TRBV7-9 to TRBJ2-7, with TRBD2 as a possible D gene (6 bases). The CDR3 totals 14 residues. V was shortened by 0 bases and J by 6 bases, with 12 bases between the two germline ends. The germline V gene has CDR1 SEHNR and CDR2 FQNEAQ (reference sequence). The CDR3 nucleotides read TGTGCCAGCAGCTTAGCGCGGGGTACAGCCGAGCAGTACTTC. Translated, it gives CASSLARGTAEQYF.

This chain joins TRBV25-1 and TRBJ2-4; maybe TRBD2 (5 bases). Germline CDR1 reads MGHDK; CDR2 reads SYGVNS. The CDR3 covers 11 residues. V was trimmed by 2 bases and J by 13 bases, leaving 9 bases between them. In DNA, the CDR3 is TGTGCCAGCAGTGAAGAGGAGGAGCAGTACTTC. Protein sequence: CASSEEEEQYF. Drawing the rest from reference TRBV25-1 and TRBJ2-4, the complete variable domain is EADIYQTPRYLVIGTGKKITLECSQTMGHDKMYWYQQDPGMELHLIHYSYGVNSTEKGDLSSESTVSRIRTEHFPLTLESARPSHTSQYLCASSEEEEQYFGAGTRLSVL.

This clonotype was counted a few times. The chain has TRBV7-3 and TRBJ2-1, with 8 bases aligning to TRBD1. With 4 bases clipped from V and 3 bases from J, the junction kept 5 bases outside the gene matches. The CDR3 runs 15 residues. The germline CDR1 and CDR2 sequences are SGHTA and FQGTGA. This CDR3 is CASSSGGGNYNEQFF. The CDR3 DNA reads TGTGCCAGCAGCTCAGGGGGCGGGAACTACAATGAGCAGTTCTTC. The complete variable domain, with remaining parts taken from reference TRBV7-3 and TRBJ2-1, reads GAGVSQTPSNKVTEKGKYVELRCDPISGHTALYWYRQSLGQGPEFLIYFQGTGAADDSGLPNDRFFAVRPEGSVSTLKIQRTERGDSAVYLCASSSGGGNYNEQFFGPGTRLTVL.

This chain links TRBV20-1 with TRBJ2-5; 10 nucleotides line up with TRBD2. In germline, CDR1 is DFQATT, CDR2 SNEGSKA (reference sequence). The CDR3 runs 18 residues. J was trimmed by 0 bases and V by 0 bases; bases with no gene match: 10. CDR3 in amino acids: CSARDPLSTSGYQETQYF. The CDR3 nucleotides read TGCAGTGCTAGAGACCCCCTCTCGACTAGCGGGTACCAAGAGACCCAGTACTTC.

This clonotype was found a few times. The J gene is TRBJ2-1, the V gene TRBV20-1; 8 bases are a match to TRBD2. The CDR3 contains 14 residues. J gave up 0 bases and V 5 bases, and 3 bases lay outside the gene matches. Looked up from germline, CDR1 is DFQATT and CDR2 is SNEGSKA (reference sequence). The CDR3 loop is CSAAGGSSYNEQFF. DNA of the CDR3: TGCAGTGCTGCGGGAGGTAGCTCCTACAATGAGCAGTTCTTC.

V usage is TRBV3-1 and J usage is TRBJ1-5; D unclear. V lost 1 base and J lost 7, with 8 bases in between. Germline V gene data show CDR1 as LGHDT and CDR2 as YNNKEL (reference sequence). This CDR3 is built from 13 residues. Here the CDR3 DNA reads TGTGCCAGCAGCCAAGCGTCGGGGCAGCCCCAGCATTTT. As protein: CASSQASGQPQHF.

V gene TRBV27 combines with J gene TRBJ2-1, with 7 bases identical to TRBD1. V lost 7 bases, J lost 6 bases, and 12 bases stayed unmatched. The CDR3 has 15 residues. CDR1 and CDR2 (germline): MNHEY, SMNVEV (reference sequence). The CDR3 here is CASTWTGSTGNEQFF. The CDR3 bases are TGTGCCAGCACCTGGACAGGTTCAACGGGCAATGAGCAGTTCTTC.

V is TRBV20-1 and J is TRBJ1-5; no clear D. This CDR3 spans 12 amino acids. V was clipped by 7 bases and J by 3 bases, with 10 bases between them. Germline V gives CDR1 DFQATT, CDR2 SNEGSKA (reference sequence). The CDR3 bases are TGCAGTGTTGGACGGTACAATCAGCCCCAGCATTTT. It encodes CSVGRYNQPQHF.

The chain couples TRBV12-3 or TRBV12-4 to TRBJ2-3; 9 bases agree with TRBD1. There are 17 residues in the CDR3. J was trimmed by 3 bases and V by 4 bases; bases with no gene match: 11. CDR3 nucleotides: TGTGCCAGCAGTTCTACTTCCGGGACAGGGATTACAGATACGCAGTATTTT. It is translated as CASSSTSGTGITDTQYF.

This chain's CDR3 is CASSYSRTDSPLHF. CDR3 coding DNA: TGTGCCAGCAGTTACTCAAGGACAGATTCACCCCTCCACTTT. V is TRBV6-6 and J is TRBJ1-6; perhaps TRBD1 as D (6 bases). This CDR3 has 14 amino acids. The germline V gene encodes CDR1 MNHNY and CDR2 SVGAGI (reference sequence). Trimming pared 0 bases from V and 8 bases from J, leaving 8 bases between.

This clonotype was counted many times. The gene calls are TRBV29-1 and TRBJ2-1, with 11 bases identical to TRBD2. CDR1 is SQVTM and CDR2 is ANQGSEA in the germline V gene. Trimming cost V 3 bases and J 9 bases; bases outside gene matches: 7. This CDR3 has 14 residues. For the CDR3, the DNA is TGCAGCGTTGATCGGCTAGCGGGAGGATCTGAGCAGTTCTTC. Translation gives CSVDRLAGGSEQFF.

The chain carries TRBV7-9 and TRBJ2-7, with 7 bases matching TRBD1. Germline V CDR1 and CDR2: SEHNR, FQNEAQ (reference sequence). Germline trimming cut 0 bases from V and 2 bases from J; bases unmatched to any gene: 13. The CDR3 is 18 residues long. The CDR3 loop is CASSLAPKLRDRTYEQYF. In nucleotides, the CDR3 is TGTGCCAGCAGCTTAGCCCCCAAACTGAGGGACAGAACCTACGAGCAGTACTTC.

This CDR3 reads CSAREGLAGEQFF. For the CDR3, the DNA is TGCAGTGCTAGAGAAGGACTAGCTGGTGAGCAGTTCTTC. This chain connects TRBV20-1 to TRBJ2-1, with TRBD2 identical over 8 bases. Germline V CDR1 and CDR2: DFQATT, SNEGSKA (reference sequence). J lost 9 bases, V lost 0 bases, and 4 bases had no gene match. The length of the CDR3 is 13 residues.

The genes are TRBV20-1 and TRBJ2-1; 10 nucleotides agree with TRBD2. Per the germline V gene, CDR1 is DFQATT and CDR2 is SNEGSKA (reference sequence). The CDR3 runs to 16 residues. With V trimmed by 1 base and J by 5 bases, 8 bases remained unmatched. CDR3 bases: TGCAGTGCTAGAGGCCTGCTAGCGGGAGTTGACAATGAGCAGTTCTTC. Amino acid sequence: CSARGLLAGVDNEQFF.

In nucleotides, the CDR3 is TGTGCCAGCAGTTCCGATCCGAGGCTAGCGGATTTAGGGAAGCAGTTCTTC. Its protein is CASSSDPRLADLGKQFF. The rearrangement uses TRBV6-5 and TRBJ2-1; the match to TRBD2 covers 7 bases. After removal of 4 bases from V and 11 bases from J, the junction contained 20 bases not matched to a gene. Germline loops: CDR1 MNHEY, CDR2 SVGAGI. There are 17 residues in the CDR3.

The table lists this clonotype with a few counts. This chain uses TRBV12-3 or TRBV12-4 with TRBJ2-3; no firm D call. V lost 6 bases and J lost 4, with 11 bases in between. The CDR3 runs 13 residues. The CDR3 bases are TGTGCCAGCAGCCCTCTGGGCGCAGATACGCAGTATTTT. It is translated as CASSPLGADTQYF.

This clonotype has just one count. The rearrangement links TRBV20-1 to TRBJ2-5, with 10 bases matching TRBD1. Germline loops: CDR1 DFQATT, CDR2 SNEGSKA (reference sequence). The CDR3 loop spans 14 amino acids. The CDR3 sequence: CIPRGGQGKETQYF. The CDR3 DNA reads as TGCATTCCGAGAGGGGGACAGGGGAAAGAGACCCAGTACTTC.